This record looks at one T cell receptor (beta chain) sequence and its context. Authors' methods: Cell counts per sample came from amplifying reference gene primers. Profiling relied on immunoSEQ multiplex PCR, and the TCRdb table lists in-frame clones only, not all of them. D and trimming come from the DNA, and the V and J calls and clone size come from that table. The repertoire holds over 100,000 clones, less than 90% seen once, with over 15% in the top ten. The germline gives CDR1 KGHSH, CDR2 LQKENI. J was trimmed by 5 bases and V by 1 base; bases with no gene match: 0. The CDR3 has 14 residues. The sample originates from a study of blood T cell repertoires in COVID-19. About the research overall: Acute and convalescent COVID-19 samples came from the United States, Italy and Spain. In each case, the material was cDNA or gDNA derived from T cells, B-cell-depleted T cells, or PBMCs.

Sequencing was carried out using peripheral blood. This clonotype was sampled from a woman aged 55-75 years with acute or convalescent COVID-19. The chain recombines TRBV18 with TRBJ1-4, with 8 bases aligning to TRBD1. The CDR3 sequence is CASSPRTGNEKLFF. The CDR3 DNA reads as TGTGCCAGCTCACCACGGACAGGGAATGAAAAACTGTTTTTT.